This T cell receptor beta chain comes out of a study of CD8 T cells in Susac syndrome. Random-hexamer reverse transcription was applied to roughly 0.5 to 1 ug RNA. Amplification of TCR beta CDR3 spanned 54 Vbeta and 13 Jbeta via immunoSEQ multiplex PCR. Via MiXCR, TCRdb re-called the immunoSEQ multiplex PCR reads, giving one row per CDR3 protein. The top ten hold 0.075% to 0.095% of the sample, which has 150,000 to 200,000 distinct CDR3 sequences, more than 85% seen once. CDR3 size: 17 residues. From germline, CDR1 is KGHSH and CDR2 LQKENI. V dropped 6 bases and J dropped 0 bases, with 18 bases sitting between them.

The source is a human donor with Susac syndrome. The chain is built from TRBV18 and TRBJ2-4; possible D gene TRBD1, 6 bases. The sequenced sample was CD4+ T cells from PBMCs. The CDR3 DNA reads TGTGCCAGCTCGGTCGGGACACCACTGATAGCCAAAAACATTCAGTACTTC. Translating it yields CASSVGTPLIAKNIQYF. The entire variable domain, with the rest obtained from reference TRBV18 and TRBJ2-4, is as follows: NAGVMQNPRHLVRRRGQEARLRCSPMKGHSHVYWYRQLPEEGLKFMVYLQKENIIDESGMPKERFSAEFPKEGPSILRIQQVVRGDSAAYFCASSVGTPLIAKNIQYFGAGTRLSVL.